This TCR beta chain was captured in a study of beta chain features in type 1 diabetes. About the research overall: Across all samples, roughly 100,000,000 sorted cells were examined. Whole-study results and caveats: TCRB CDR3 length was moderately but significantly reduced in all four CD4+ subsets of Type 1 diabetes patients.

Sequencing targeted expressed TCRB transcripts, as all isolated RNA had been reverse transcribed. Sequenced by immunoSEQ multiplex PCR; TCRdb stores in-frame clones only, minus some. The sample yields a few hundred thousand clones, around an eighth seen once. This clone was found a few times. The antigen remains unidentified. There are 18 residues in the CDR3. Germline CDR1 and CDR2: SGDLS and YYNGEE. The V and J ends lost 4 bases and 2 bases, in that order; junction bases with no gene match: 8. Per donor, one heparinised blood draw averaged about 116 mL. The chain is built from TRBV9 and TRBJ2-1, with 14 bases lining up with TRBD2. This TCR was sampled from a woman under 30 with type 1 diabetes. The specimen sequenced was naive CD4+ T cells from blood. The CDR3, as DNA: TGTGCCAGCAGCCCGGGGACTAGCGGGAGAGGGGCCTACAATGAGCAGTTCTTC. Amino acids: CASSPGTSGRGAYNEQFF. The whole variable domain, filled in from reference TRBV9 and TRBJ2-1, reads DSGVTQTPKHLITATGQRVTLRCSPRSGDLSVYWYQQSLDQGLQFLIQYYNGEERAKGNILERFSAQQFPDLHSELNLSSLELGDSALYFCASSPGTSGRGAYNEQFFGPGTRLTVL.